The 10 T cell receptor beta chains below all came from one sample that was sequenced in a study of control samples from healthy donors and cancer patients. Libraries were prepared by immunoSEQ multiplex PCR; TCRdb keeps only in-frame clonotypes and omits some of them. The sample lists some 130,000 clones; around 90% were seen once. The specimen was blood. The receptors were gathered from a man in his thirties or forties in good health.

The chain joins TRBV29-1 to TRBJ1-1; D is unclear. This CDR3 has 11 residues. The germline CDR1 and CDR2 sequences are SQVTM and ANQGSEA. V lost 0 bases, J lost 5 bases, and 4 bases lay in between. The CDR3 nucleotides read TGCAGCGTTGAAGAGCGGACTGAAGCTTTCTTT. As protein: CSVEERTEAFF. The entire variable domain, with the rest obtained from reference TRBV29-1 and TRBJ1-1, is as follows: SAVISQKPSRDICQRGTSLTIQCQVDSQVTMMFWYRQQPGQSLTLIATANQGSEATYESGFVIDKFPISRPNLTFSTLTVSNMSPEDSSIYLCSVEERTEAFFGQGTRLTVV.

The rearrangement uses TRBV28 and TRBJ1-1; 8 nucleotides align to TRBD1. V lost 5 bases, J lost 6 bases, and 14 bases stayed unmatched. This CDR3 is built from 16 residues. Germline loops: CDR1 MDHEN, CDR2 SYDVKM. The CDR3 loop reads CASSMNPGQGSAEAFF. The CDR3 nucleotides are TGTGCCAGCAGTATGAATCCAGGACAGGGTTCCGCTGAAGCTTTCTTT.

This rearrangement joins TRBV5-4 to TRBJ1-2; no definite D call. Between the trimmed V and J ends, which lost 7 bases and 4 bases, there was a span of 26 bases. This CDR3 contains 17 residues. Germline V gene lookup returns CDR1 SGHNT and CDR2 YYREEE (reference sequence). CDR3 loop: CASYKDPQQLGSYGYTF. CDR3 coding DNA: TGTGCCAGCTACAAGGATCCTCAGCAGCTGGGGTCCTATGGCTACACCTTC.

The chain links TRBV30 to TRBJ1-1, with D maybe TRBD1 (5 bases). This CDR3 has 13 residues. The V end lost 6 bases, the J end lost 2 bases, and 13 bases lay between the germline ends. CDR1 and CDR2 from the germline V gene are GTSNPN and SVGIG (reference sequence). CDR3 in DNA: TGTGCCTGCAGGGACCCTCCCAACACTGAAGCTTTCTTT. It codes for CACRDPPNTEAFF.

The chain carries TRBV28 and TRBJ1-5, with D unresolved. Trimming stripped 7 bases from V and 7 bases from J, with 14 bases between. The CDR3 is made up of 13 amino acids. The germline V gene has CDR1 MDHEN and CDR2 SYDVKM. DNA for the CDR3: TGTGCCAGCACAATGGGCGTTTACCAGCCCCAGCATTTT. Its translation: CASTMGVYQPQHF.

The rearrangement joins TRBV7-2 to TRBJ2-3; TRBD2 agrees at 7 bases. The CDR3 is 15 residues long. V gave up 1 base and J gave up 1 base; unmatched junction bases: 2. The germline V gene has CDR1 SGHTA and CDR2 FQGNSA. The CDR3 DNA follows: TGTGCCAGCAGCTTAGTCAGCGGGGGCACAGATACGCAGTATTTT. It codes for CASSLVSGGTDTQYF.

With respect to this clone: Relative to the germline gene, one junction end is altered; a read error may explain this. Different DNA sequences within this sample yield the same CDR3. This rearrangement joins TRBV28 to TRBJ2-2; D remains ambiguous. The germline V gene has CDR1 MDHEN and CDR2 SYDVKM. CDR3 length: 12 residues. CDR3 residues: CASSFGTGELFF. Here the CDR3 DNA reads TGTGCCAGCAGTTTTGGCACCGGAGAGCTGTTTTTT.

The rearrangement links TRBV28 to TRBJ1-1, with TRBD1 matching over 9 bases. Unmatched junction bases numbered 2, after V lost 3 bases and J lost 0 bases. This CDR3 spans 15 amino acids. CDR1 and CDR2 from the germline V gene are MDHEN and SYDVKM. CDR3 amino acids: CASSFGTGLNTEAFF. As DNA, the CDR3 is TGTGCCAGCAGTTTTGGGACAGGGCTGAACACTGAAGCTTTCTTT.

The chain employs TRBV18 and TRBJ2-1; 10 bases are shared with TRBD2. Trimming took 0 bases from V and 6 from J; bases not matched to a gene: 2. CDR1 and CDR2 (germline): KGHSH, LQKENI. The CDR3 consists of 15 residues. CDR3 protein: CASSPPLAGGNEQFF. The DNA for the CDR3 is TGTGCCAGCTCACCACCTTTAGCGGGAGGCAATGAGCAGTTCTTC.

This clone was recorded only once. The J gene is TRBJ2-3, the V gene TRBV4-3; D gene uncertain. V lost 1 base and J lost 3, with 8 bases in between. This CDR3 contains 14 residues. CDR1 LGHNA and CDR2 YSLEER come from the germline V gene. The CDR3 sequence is CASSQAGRTDTQYF. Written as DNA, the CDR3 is TGCGCCAGCAGCCAAGCCGGCAGGACAGATACGCAGTATTTT.